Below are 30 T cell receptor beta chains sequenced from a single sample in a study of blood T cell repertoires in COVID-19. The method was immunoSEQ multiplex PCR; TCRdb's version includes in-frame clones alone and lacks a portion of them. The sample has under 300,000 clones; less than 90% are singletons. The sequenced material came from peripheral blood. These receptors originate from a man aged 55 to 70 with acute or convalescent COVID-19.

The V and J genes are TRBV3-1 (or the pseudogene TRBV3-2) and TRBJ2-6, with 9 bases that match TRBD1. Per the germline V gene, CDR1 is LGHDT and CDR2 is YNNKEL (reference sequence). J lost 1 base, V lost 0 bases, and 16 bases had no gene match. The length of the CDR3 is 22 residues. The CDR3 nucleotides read TGTGCCAGCAGCCAAGAGTGGAAGGGACAGGGTTATATACGATCTGGGGCCAACGTCCTGACTTTC. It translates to CASSQEWKGQGYIRSGANVLTF.

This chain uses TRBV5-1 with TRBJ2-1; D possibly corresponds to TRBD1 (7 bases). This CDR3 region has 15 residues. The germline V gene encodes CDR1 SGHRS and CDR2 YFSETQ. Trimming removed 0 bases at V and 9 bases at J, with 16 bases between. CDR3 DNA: TGCGCCAGCAGCTTGGCGGGCCTGGAGGGGGCTGAGCAGTTCTTC. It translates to CASSLAGLEGAEQFF.

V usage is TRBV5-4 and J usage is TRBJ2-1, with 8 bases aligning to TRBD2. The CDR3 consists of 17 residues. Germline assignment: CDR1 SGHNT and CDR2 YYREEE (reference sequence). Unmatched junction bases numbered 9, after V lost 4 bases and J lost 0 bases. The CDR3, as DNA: TGTGCCAGCAGCCTGGCAGCGGGAGCCATCTCCTACAATGAGCAGTTCTTC. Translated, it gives CASSLAAGAISYNEQFF.

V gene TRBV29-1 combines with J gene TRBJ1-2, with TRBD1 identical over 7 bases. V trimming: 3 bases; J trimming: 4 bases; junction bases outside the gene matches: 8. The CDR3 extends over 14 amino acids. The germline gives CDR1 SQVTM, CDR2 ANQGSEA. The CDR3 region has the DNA TGCAGCGTTGATGGAGACAGGGAAGGCTATGGCTACACCTTC. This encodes CSVDGDREGYGYTF.

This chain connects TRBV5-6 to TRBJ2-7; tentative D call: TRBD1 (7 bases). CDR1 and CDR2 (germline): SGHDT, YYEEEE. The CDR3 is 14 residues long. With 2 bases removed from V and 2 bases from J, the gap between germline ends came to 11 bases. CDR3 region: CASSFPGGTYEQYF. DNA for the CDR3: TGTGCCAGCAGCTTCCCAGGGGGGACCTACGAGCAGTACTTC.

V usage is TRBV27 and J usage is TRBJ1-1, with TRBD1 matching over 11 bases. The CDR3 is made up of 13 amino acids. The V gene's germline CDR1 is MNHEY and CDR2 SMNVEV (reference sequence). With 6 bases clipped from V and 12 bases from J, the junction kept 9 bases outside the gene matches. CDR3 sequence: CASSRTGGMVTFF. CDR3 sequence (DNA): TGTGCCAGCAGCCGGACAGGGGGCATGGTAACTTTCTTT.

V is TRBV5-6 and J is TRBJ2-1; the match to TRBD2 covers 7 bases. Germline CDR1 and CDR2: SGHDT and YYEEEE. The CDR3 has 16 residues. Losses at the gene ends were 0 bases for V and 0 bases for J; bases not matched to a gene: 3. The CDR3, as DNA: TGTGCCAGCAGCTTGGCCGGCGGGAGCTCCTACAATGAGCAGTTCTTC. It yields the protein CASSLAGGSSYNEQFF. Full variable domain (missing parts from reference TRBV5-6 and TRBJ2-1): DAGVTQSPTHLIKTRGQQVTLRCSPKSGHDTVSWYQQALGQGPQFIFQYYEEEERQRGNFPDRFSGHQFPNYSSELNVNALLLGDSALYLCASSLAGGSSYNEQFFGPGTRLTVL.

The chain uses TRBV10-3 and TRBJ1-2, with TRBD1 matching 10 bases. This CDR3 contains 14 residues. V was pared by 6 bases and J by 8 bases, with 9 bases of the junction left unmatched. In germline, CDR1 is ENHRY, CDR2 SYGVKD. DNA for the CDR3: TGTGCCATCAGGCCCTCCGGGACAGGGGTCGGCTACACCTTC. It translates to CAIRPSGTGVGYTF.

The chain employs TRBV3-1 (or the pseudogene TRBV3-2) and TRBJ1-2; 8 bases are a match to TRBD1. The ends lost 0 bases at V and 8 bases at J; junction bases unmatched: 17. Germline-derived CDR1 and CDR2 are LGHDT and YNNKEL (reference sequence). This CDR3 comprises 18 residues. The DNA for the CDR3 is TGTGCCAGCAGCCAAGATTCTCCAGGGGGCGCATCTCTGGAAGGCTACACCTTC. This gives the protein CASSQDSPGGASLEGYTF.

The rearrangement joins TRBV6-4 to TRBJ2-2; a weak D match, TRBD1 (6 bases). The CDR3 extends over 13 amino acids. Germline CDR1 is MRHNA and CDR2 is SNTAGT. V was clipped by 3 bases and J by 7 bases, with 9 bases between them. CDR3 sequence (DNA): TGTGCCAGCAGTGAACAGGGCAGCGGGGAGCTGTTTTTT. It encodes CASSEQGSGELFF.

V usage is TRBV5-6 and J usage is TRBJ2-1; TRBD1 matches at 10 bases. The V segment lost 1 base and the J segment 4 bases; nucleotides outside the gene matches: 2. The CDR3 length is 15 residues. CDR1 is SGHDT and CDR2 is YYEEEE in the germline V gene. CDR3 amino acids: CASSLWDRGYNEQFF. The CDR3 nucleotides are TGTGCCAGCAGCTTGTGGGACAGGGGATACAATGAGCAGTTCTTC.

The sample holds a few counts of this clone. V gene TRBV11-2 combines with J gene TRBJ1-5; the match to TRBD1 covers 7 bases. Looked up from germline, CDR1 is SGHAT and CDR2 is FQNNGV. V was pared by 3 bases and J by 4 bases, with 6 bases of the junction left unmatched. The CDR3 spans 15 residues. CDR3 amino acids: CASSFSGTVNQPQHF. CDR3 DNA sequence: TGTGCCAGCAGCTTCTCCGGGACAGTGAATCAGCCCCAGCATTTT.

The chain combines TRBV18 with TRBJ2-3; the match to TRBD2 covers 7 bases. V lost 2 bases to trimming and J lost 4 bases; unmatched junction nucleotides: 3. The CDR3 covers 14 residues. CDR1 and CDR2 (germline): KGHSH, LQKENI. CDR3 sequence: CASSPVGGADTQYF. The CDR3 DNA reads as TGTGCCAGCTCACCAGTGGGAGGGGCAGATACGCAGTATTTT.

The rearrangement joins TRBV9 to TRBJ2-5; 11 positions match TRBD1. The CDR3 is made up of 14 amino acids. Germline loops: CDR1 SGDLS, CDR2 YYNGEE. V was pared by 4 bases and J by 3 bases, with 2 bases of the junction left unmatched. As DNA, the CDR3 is TGTGCCAGCAGCTCGGGACAGGGGGAAGAGACCCAGTACTTC. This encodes CASSSGQGEETQYF.

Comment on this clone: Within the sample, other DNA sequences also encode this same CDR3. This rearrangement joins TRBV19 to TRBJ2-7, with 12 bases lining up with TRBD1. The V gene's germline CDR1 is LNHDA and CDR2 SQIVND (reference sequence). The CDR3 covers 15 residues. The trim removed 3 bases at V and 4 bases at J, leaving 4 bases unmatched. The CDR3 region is CASSILGQGAYEQYF. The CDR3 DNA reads TGTGCCAGTAGTATTCTGGGACAGGGGGCGTACGAGCAGTACTTC.

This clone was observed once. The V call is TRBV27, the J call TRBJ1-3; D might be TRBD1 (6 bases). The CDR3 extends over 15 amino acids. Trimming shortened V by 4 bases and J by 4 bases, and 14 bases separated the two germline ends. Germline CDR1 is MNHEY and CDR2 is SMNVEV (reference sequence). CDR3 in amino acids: CASSSLQGPGNTIYF. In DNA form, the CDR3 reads TGTGCCAGCAGTTCCTTACAGGGCCCGGGAAACACCATATATTTT.

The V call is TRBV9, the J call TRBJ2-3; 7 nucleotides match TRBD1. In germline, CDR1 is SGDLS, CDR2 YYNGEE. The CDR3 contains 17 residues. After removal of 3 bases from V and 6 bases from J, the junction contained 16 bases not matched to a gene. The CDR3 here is CASSDPRGPSARDTQYF. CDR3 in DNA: TGTGCCAGCAGCGATCCTAGGGGGCCGTCGGCACGGGATACGCAGTATTTT.

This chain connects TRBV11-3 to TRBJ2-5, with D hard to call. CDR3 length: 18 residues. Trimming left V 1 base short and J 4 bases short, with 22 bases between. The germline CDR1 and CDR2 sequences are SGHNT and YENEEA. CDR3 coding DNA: TGTGCCAGCAGCTTAGTAGGTCCGAACAGCTTAAACGGAGAGACCCAGTACTTC. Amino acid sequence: CASSLVGPNSLNGETQYF.

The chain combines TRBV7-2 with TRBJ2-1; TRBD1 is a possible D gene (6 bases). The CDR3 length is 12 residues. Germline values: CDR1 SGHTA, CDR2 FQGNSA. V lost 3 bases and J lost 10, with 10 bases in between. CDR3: CASSFPGTEQFF. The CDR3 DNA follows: TGTGCCAGCAGCTTCCCCGGGACAGAGCAGTTCTTC.

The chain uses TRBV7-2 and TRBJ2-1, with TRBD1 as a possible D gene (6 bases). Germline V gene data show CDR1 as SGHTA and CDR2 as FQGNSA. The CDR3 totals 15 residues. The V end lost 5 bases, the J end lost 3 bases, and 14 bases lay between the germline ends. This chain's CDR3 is CASSTLQGGYNEQFF. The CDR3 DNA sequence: TGTGCCAGCAGCACCCTTCAAGGGGGCTACAATGAGCAGTTCTTC.

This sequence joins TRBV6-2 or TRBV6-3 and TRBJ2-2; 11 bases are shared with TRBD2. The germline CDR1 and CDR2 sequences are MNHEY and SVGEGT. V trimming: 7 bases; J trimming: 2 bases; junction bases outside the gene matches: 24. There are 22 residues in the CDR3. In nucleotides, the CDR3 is TGTGCCAGCACCCCCTCTACTAGCGGGGGACTCGGAGGGGCCGAAAACACCGGGGAGCTGTTTTTT. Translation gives CASTPSTSGGLGGAENTGELFF.

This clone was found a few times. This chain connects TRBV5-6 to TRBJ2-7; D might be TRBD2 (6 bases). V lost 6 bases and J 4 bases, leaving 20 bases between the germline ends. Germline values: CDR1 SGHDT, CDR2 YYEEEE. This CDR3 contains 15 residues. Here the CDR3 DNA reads TGTGCCAGCACCCCGGCGGGGTCCATCATTTACGAGCAGTACTTC. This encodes CASTPAGSIIYEQYF.

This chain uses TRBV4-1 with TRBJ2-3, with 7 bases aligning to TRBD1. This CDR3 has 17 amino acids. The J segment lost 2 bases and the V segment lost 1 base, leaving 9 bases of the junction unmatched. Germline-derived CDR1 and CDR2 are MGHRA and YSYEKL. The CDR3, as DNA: TGCGCCAGCAGCCAAGTAGAGACAGGGTGGGACACAGATACGCAGTATTTT. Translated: CASSQVETGWDTDTQYF.

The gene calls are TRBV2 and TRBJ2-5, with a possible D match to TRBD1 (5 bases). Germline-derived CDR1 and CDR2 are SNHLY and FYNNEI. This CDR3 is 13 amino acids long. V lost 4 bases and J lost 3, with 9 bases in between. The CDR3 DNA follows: TGTGCCAGCAGTGTAGACAGCGAAGAGACCCAGTACTTC. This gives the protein CASSVDSEETQYF.

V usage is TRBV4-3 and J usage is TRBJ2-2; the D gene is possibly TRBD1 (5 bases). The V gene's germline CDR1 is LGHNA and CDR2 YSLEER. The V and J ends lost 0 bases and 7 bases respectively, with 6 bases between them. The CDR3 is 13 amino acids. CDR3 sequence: CASSQDRGGELFF. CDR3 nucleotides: TGCGCCAGCAGCCAAGATAGGGGCGGGGAGCTGTTTTTT.

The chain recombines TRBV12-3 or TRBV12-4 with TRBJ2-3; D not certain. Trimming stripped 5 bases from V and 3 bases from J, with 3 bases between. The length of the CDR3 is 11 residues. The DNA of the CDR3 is TGTGCCAGCAGTCAAACAGATACGCAGTATTTT. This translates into CASSQTDTQYF.

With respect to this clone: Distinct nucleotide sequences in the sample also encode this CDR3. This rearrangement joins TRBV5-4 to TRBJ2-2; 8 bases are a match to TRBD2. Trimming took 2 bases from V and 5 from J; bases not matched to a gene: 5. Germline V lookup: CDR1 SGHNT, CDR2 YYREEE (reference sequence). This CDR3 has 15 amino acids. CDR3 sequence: CASSLAGVGTGELFF. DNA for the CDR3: TGTGCCAGCAGCTTAGCGGGAGTGGGTACCGGGGAGCTGTTTTTT.

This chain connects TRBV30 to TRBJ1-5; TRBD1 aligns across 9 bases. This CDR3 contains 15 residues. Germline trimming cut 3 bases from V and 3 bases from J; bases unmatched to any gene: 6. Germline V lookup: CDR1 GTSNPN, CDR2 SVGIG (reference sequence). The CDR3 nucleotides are TGTGCCTGGAGCCCCCGGACAGGGGTCAATCAGCCCCAGCATTTT. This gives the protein CAWSPRTGVNQPQHF.

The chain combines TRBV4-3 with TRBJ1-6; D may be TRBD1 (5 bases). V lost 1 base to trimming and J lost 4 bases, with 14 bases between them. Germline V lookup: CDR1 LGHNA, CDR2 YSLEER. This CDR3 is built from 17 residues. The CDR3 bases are TGCGCCAGCAGCCAAGTTCCGGGGGAAATGTATAATTCACCCCTCCACTTT. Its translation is CASSQVPGEMYNSPLHF.

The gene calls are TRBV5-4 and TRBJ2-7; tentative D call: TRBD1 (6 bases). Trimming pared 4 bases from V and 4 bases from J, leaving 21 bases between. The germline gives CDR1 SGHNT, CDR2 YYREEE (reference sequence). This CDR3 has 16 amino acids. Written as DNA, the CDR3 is TGTGCCAGCAGCCCAAAACAGGGTTCGGTAAGGTACGAGCAGTACTTC. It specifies CASSPKQGSVRYEQYF.